A single sample gave rise to the 3 T cell receptor beta chains below, sequenced in a study of T cells after yellow fever vaccination. TCRdb reprocessed the 5' RACE reads with MiXCR, giving one entry per CDR3 protein. The profile shows hundreds of thousands of distinct CDR3 sequences, 12% of them singletons. The specimen comprised PBMCs, sampled on the day of the yellow fever booster vaccination. All receptors come from a young man who received the YFV17D yellow fever vaccine.

There are a few counts of this clonotype. The chain joins TRBV10-3 to TRBJ2-3, with TRBD2 matching over 10 bases. CDR1 ENHRY and CDR2 SYGVKD come from the germline V gene. The CDR3 runs 15 residues. With V trimmed by 4 bases and J by 5 bases, 6 bases remained unmatched. CDR3 in DNA: TGTGCCATCAGTGGGACTAGCGGTGCACGAGATACGCAGTATTTT. Its translation: CAISGTSGARDTQYF.

This chain joins TRBV28 and TRBJ2-7, with TRBD2 identical over 14 bases. CDR1 MDHEN and CDR2 SYDVKM come from the germline V gene. The CDR3 covers 15 residues. The V and J ends lost 3 bases and 7 bases, in that order; junction bases with no gene match: 5. CDR3 bases: TGTGCCAGCAGTTTGGGGACTAGCGGGAGTACTGAGCAGTACTTC. As protein: CASSLGTSGSTEQYF.

The chain links TRBV20-1 to TRBJ2-7, with a tentative D call TRBD2 (5 bases). Between the trimmed V and J ends, which lost 1 base and 7 bases, there was a span of 11 bases. This CDR3 has 12 residues. The germline V gene encodes CDR1 DFQATT and CDR2 SNEGSKA (reference sequence). CDR3 sequence: CSARAGNSEQYF. In DNA, the CDR3 is TGCAGTGCTAGAGCGGGAAATTCGGAGCAGTACTTC.